This is a list of T cell receptor beta chains from one sample in a study of T cells in Graves' hyperthyroidism and ophthalmopathy. Each CDR3 protein gets one entry after TCRdb re-called the multiplex PCR reads with MiXCR. Here the sample spans fewer than 450,000 distinct CDR3 sequences, approximately 18% being singletons. The sequenced material came from blood. Every receptor here comes from a woman under 40 with Graves' hyperthyroidism that later progressed to Graves' ophthalmopathy. CDR3s include the opening cysteine and the closing phenylalanine or tryptophan. Each record gives: J gene, D gene, clone size, V gene, CDR3 protein, CDR3 DNA. The D gene is left open where the match is weak. Only some rows state a clone size, as once, few, many or a class for expanded clones.

TRBJ1-1,.,many,TRBV6-5,CASSLPRTETNTEAFF,TGTGCCAGCAGTCTACCTCGGACAGAAACGAACACTGAAGCTTTCTTT
TRBJ2-7,.,many,TRBV27,CASSLIGRDEQYF,TGTGCCAGCAGTTTAATCGGCCGGGACGAGCAGTACTTC
TRBJ2-6,.,many,TRBV6-1,CASSTPGLGGANVLTF,TGTGCCAGCAGTACCCCAGGTCTCGGTGGGGCCAACGTCCTGACTTTC
TRBJ1-3,TRBD1,.,TRBV14,CASSHGTAYSGSTIYF,TGTGCCAGCAGCCACGGGACAGCTTACTCTGGAAGCACCATATATTTT
TRBJ1-2,TRBD1,.,TRBV7-9,CASSTQGLTAYGYTF,TGTGCCAGCAGCACACAGGGGTTGACCGCCTATGGCTACACCTTC
TRBJ2-7,.,many,TRBV28,CASSRPEQYF,TGTGCCAGCAGTCGCCCCGAGCAGTACTTC
TRBJ2-7,.,many,TRBV11-2,CASSLVYSGVNEQYF,TGTGCCAGCAGCTTAGTTTACTCCGGGGTCAACGAGCAGTACTTC
TRBJ1-1,.,many,TRBV29-1,CSVLTGEAFF,TGCAGCGTCTTAACAGGGGAAGCTTTCTTT
TRBJ1-4,.,many,TRBV30,CALDRQVNEKLFF,TGTGCCTTAGACCGGCAAGTTAATGAAAAACTGTTTTTT
TRBJ1-2,.,few,TRBV5-1,CASSSPQYGYTF,TGCGCCAGCAGCTCCCCTCAGTATGGCTACACCTTC
TRBJ1-1,.,many,TRBV28,CASSSHQTVFTEAFF,TGTGCCAGCAGTTCGCACCAGACAGTATTCACTGAAGCTTTCTTT
TRBJ2-1,TRBD2,many,TRBV7-9,CASSLGWRESYNEQFF,TGTGCCAGCAGCTTAGGGTGGCGGGAGAGCTACAATGAGCAGTTCTTC
TRBJ1-1,TRBD1,many,TRBV28,CASSEQGRTEAFF,TGTGCCAGCAGTGAACAGGGGAGGACTGAAGCTTTCTTT
TRBJ1-3,.,.,TRBV3-1,CSSSPRPLPASSGNTIYF,TGTTCCAGCAGCCCGCGTCCACTTCCCGCAAGCTCTGGAAACACCATATATTTT
TRBJ2-7,TRBD1,many,TRBV20-1,CSAGTGGYEQYF,TGCAGTGCAGGGACAGGTGGCTACGAGCAGTACTTC
TRBJ1-1,.,.,TRBV5-1,CASSPDRAGTTEAFF,TGCGCCAGCAGCCCTGACAGAGCCGGGACCACTGAAGCTTTCTTT
TRBJ1-5,TRBD1,many,TRBV6-1,CASSDRTGFQPQHF,TGTGCCAGCAGTGATAGGACAGGGTTTCAGCCCCAGCATTTT
TRBJ2-7,.,many,TRBV7-2,CASSPPPGLSYEQYF,TGTGCCAGCAGCCCCCCGCCGGGACTTTCCTACGAGCAGTACTTC
TRBJ2-3,.,few,TRBV20-1,CSAQGLWGDTQYF,TGCAGTGCTCAGGGGCTGTGGGGGGATACGCAGTATTTT
TRBJ2-1,.,many,TRBV3-1,CASSPPNNEQFF,TGTGCCAGCAGCCCACCTAACAATGAGCAGTTCTTC
TRBJ1-2,.,many,TRBV19,CASSSVEGPAYGYTF,TGTGCCAGTAGCAGCGTGGAGGGGCCAGCGTATGGCTACACCTTC
TRBJ2-1,.,few,TRBV29-1,CSVEVTNEQFF,TGCAGCGTTGAAGTCACCAATGAGCAGTTCTTC
TRBJ2-4,.,many,TRBV11-2,CASSLDRGRVGGRINIQYF,TGTGCCAGCAGCTTAGATCGGGGGAGAGTGGGGGGGCGTATTAACATTCAGTACTTC
TRBJ1-6,TRBD1,many,TRBV28,CASSRYRGRRSSDSPLHF,TGTGCCAGCAGCCGTTACAGGGGGCGTAGGTCATCGGATTCACCCCTCCACTTT